This TCR beta chain is drawn from a study of PD-1 blockade in classical Hodgkin lymphoma. Findings and limits, study-wide: Reports described newly diagnosed patients as having lower baseline TCR diversity than healthy donors. The origin of the repertoire differences remains undefined, with disease activity or prior therapy as possible causes.

Relapses following autologous stem cell transplantation were seen in all patients, with brentuximab vedotin exposure varying. Germline V gives CDR1 LNHNV, CDR2 YYDKDF (reference sequence). The junction had 9 bases not matched to a gene; V was cut back by 5 bases and J by 4 bases. CDR3 length equals 16 residues. Comments on this clone: The antigen is not known.

This table comes from immunoSEQ multiplex PCR, and its TCRdb copy is limited to in-frame clones, with some not included. The table records under 15,000 clones, 83% of them present only once. This clonotype was sampled from a human donor with classical Hodgkin lymphoma. The chain carries TRBV15 and TRBJ2-1, with TRBD1 identical over 9 bases. The specimen was peripheral blood mononuclear cells (PBMCs), collected at baseline. The CDR3 bases are TGTGCCACCAGCTCCCATGGACAGGGGAATTACAATGAGCAGTTCTTC. Protein sequence: CATSSHGQGNYNEQFF.